This TCR beta chain came from a study of T cells in Graves' hyperthyroidism and ophthalmopathy. Overall study results and limits: The blood repertoire included most of the expanded thyroid clonotypes above 0.001.

The CDR3 is 12 amino acids. Trimming stripped 0 bases from V and 4 bases from J, with 7 bases between. Germline values: CDR1 GTSNPN, CDR2 SVGIG (reference sequence). This clonotype was observed many times. Its antigen is not identified. The sample, blood from the first hyperthyroidism diagnosis, precedes any ophthalmopathy symptoms. Each 10 ml fresh peripheral blood draw supplied the PBMCs. The TCR beta CDR3 regions underwent amplification using RNA transcripts as the source. When the TCR CDR3 underwent first-round RT-PCR, the HTBI primer set was used. From the multiplex PCR reads, TCRdb called clonotypes with MiXCR, one entry per CDR3 protein. The sample shows around 300,000 distinct CDR3 sequences, about 14% of them seen only once.

The V gene is TRBV30, the J gene TRBJ2-7; perhaps TRBD1 as D (6 bases). The sample consisted of blood. This TCR came from a woman in her twenties or thirties with Graves' hyperthyroidism that later progressed to Graves' ophthalmopathy. The CDR3 loop is CAWSVQGYEQYF. CDR3 bases: TGTGCCTGGAGTGTACAGGGTTACGAGCAGTACTTC.